Sequencing of this T cell receptor beta chain was carried out in a study of neoadjuvant anti-PD-1 for oral cavity cancer. Study details: Patients mostly received three to four biweekly nivolumab doses at 3 mg/kg before surgery. Non-progressing patients received a fourth nivolumab dose near day 43, then surgery on days 50-56.

Six replicates per PBMC sample, mostly from 450 to 600 ng of genomic DNA. The method was immunoSEQ multiplex PCR; TCRdb's version includes in-frame clones alone and lacks a portion of them. In the table there are about 12,000 clones, 60% to 75% of which are singletons. The time point was: after neoadjuvant nivolumab, at surgical resection. V lost 3 bases, J lost 0 bases, and 7 bases stayed unmatched. CDR1 is ENHRY and CDR2 is SYGVKD in the germline V gene. The CDR3 has 16 residues. This sample comprised PBMCs, obtained after nivolumab (anti-PD-1) treatment. This TCR was recovered from a person between 40 and 85 years old with oral cavity squamous cell carcinoma. This chain links TRBV10-3 with TRBJ2-7; 8 bases match TRBD2. The CDR3 protein is CAISERLARSSYEQYF. CDR3 DNA: TGTGCCATCAGTGAAAGACTAGCGCGGAGCTCCTACGAGCAGTACTTC.